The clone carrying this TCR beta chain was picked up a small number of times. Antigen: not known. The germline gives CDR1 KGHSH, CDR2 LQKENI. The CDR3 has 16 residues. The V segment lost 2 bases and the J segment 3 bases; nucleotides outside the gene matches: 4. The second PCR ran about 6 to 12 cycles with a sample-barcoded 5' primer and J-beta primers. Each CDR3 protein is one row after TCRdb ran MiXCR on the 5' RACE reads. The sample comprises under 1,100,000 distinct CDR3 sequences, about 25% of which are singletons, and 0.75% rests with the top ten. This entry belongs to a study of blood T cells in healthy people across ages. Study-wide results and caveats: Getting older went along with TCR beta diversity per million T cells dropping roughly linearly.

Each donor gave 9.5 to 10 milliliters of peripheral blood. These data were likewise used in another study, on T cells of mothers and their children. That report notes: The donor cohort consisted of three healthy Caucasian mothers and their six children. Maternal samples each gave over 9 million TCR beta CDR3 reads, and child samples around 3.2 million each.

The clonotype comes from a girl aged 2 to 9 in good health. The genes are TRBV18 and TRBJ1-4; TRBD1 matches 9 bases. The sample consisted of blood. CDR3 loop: CASSPGDRAANEKLFF. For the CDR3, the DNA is TGTGCCAGCTCACCAGGGGACAGGGCGGCTAATGAAAAACTGTTTTTT.